This TCR beta chain comes out of a study of cytomegalovirus exposure and HLA in healthy donors. In regard to this clone: As yet, its antigen is unknown.

The CDR3 consists of 14 residues. Unmatched junction bases numbered 7, after V lost 7 bases and J lost 5 bases. Looked up from germline, CDR1 is MDHEN and CDR2 is SYDVKM. The study's findings and limits: CMV serostatus was the sole immune exposure information available. Roughly uniform depth of sequencing across donors was assumed in presence/absence analyses. Rare sequences made up most TCRs, while some public TCRs were found in many donors.

60 Vbeta and 13 Jbeta primers were used in PCR. Profiling relied on immunoSEQ multiplex PCR, and the TCRdb table lists in-frame clones only, not all of them. The repertoire holds roughly 77,000 clones, 60% to 85% seen once, with less than 4.5% in the top ten. This TCR was sampled from a man aged 35-49 years in good health and CMV-seronegative. The sequenced sample was PBMCs. This chain uses TRBV28 with TRBJ2-5; TRBD2 matches 10 bases. The CDR3 loop reads CASTLAGVLETQYF. In nucleotides, the CDR3 is TGTGCCAGCACTCTAGCGGGAGTTTTGGAGACCCAGTACTTC.